This TCR beta chain was found in a study of T cell repertoires in cytomegalovirus infection. The CDR3 has 15 residues. Germline CDR1 is MDHEN and CDR2 is SYDVKM. With V trimmed by 3 bases and J by 1 base, 4 bases remained unmatched. Each CDR3 protein gets one entry after TCRdb re-called the reads with MiXCR. The sample carries over 150,000 distinct CDR3 sequences, approximately 14% recorded once. Overall study results and limits: Cumulative frequency (of public TCR beta family members) identified carriers of CMV plus the relevant HLA. HLA-C-restricted, CMV-specific TCR beta clonotypes were dominant ex vivo.

At least ten counts were recorded for this clonotype. Its matching antigen is unknown. Sequenced material: PBMCs. This chain joins TRBV28 and TRBJ2-7, with 9 bases fitting TRBD2. The TCR was taken from a human donor in good health (CMV status not recorded). Some clones in this sample may be carry-over from other donors' samples. CDR3 residues: CASSFPSGTSYEQYF. For the CDR3, the DNA is TGTGCCAGCAGTTTTCCTAGCGGGACGTCCTACGAGCAGTACTTC. Filled out from reference TRBV28 and TRBJ2-7, the complete variable domain reads DVKVTQSSRYLVKRTGEKVFLECVQDMDHENMFWYRQDPGLGLRLIYFSYDVKMKEKGDIPEGYSVSREKKERFSLILESASTNQTSMYLCASSFPSGTSYEQYFGPGTRLTVT.